One and the same sample provided the 20 T cell receptor beta chains below, sequenced in a study of shared clonotypes between healthy human individuals. Method: immunoSEQ multiplex PCR; TCRdb's copy keeps in-frame clones and lacks some. The repertoire consists of about 1.1 million clones, with roughly 80% occurring once and the leading ten covering over 0.8%. Sequencing was done on a sample of memory CD4+ T cells from PBMCs. Subset of the sample: CD45RA-negative fraction. Receptors originate from a man aged 18 to 29 in good health. Some clones in this sample may be carry-over from other donors' samples.

The chain links TRBV30 to TRBJ2-5, with 8 bases lining up with TRBD2. The germline CDR1 and CDR2 sequences are GTSNPN and SVGIG (reference sequence). The CDR3 has 13 amino acids. With 6 bases clipped from V and 4 bases from J, the junction kept 7 bases outside the gene matches. The CDR3, as DNA: TGTGCCTGTAGCGGGATGCAAGGAGAGACCCAGTACTTC. Translation gives CACSGMQGETQYF.

Notes on this clone: Other DNA sequences from this sample encode an identical CDR3 as well. The chain recombines TRBV5-1 with TRBJ1-5, with D maybe TRBD1 (6 bases). V dropped 0 bases and J dropped 6 bases, with 13 bases sitting between them. Germline CDR1 SGHRS, CDR2 YFSETQ. The CDR3 is 15 residues long. The CDR3 loop is CASSLEGGRGQPQHF. The CDR3 bases are TGCGCCAGCAGCTTGGAAGGGGGAAGAGGTCAGCCCCAGCATTTT.

The V and J genes are TRBV12-5 and TRBJ1-1, with D unresolved. CDR3 length: 12 amino acids. Germline-derived CDR1 and CDR2 are LGHNT and FRNRAP. V lost 9 bases, J lost 1 base, and 9 bases lay in between. The CDR3, as DNA: TGTGCTAGCCTATACACGAACACTGAAGCTTTCTTT. Translating gives CASLYTNTEAFF.

The CDR3 loop is CASSSTGEQYF. The CDR3 DNA reads as TGTGCCAGCAGCTCTACTGGGGAGCAGTACTTC. This chain uses TRBV11-3 with TRBJ2-7; D gene unclear. Deletions cut 4 bases from V and 7 bases from J, with 8 bases between. Germline V CDR1 and CDR2: SGHNT, YENEEA. The CDR3 is 11 amino acids.

Only a few counts were recorded for this clone. The chain links TRBV18 to TRBJ1-4; D gene ambiguous. This CDR3 has 15 amino acids. Germline loops: CDR1 KGHSH, CDR2 LQKENI. V lost 5 bases, J lost 2 bases, and 12 bases lay in between. The CDR3 region is CASSGTGYTNEKLFF. CDR3 nucleotide sequence: TGTGCCAGCTCAGGTACGGGTTATACTAATGAAAAACTGTTTTTT.

The chain combines TRBV7-2 with TRBJ1-5, with 10 positions matching TRBD1. The CDR3 extends over 14 amino acids. Per the germline V gene, CDR1 is SGHTA and CDR2 is FQGNSA. V lost 4 bases, J lost 7 bases, and 4 bases stayed unmatched. This CDR3 reads CASSYDRGRQPQHF. The CDR3, as DNA: TGTGCCAGCAGCTACGACAGGGGGCGACAGCCCCAGCATTTT.

The chain links TRBV5-1 to TRBJ2-7; D is undetermined. The germline V and J ends were trimmed by 5 bases and 2 bases, with 11 bases remaining between them. In germline, CDR1 is SGHRS, CDR2 YFSETQ. The CDR3 is 13 residues long. The CDR3 loop reads CASRPRPPYEQYF. DNA of the CDR3: TGCGCCAGCAGACCTCGGCCCCCCTACGAGCAGTACTTC.

V is TRBV4-1 and J is TRBJ1-1; D is unresolved. CDR1 and CDR2 from the germline V gene are MGHRA and YSYEKL. V lost 4 bases to trimming and J lost 1 base, with 13 bases between them. CDR3 length equals 15 residues. CDR3 loop: CASSPFGVGNTEAFF. The CDR3 nucleotides read TGCGCCAGCAGCCCCTTTGGGGTGGGGAACACTGAAGCTTTCTTT.

The chain joins TRBV30 to TRBJ2-6; perhaps D is TRBD1 or TRBD2 (5 bases each). CDR1 and CDR2 (germline): GTSNPN, SVGIG (reference sequence). The CDR3 runs 13 residues. V shed 5 bases and J shed 3 bases, with 8 bases lying between them. In DNA form, the CDR3 reads TGTGCCTGGGGGACGAGTGGGGCCAACGTCCTGACTTTC. Translation gives CAWGTSGANVLTF.

The chain couples TRBV15 to TRBJ2-2, with D possibly matching TRBD2 (5 bases). Looked up from germline, CDR1 is LNHNV and CDR2 is YYDKDF (reference sequence). Trimming stripped 2 bases from V and 6 bases from J, with 7 bases between. This CDR3 has 13 amino acids. CDR3 nucleotide sequence: TGTGCCACCAGCAGATCCGGGGCCGGGGAGCTGTTTTTT. The encoded protein is CATSRSGAGELFF.

DNA of the CDR3: TGTGCCAGCAGTCCTCCGAATCGGCGAGGCTACACCTTC. It encodes CASSPPNRRGYTF. The chain combines TRBV28 with TRBJ1-2; D is ambiguous. Trimming left V 5 bases short and J 8 bases short, with 15 bases between. The length of the CDR3 is 13 residues. Germline V lookup: CDR1 MDHEN, CDR2 SYDVKM.

V and J are TRBV14 and TRBJ2-2; the D call may be TRBD1 or TRBD2 (6 bases each). Germline V CDR1 and CDR2: SGHDN, FVKESK. This CDR3 is 16 amino acids long. The V end lost 0 bases, the J end lost 3 bases, and 11 bases lay between the germline ends. CDR3 protein: CASSQDQGTYTGELFF. CDR3 DNA: TGTGCCAGCAGCCAAGATCAGGGGACTTACACCGGGGAGCTGTTTTTT.

The chain joins TRBV5-1 to TRBJ1-2; 10 bases are a match to TRBD1. CDR3 length equals 14 residues. J was trimmed by 7 bases and V by 7 bases; bases with no gene match: 10. Germline V gene sequence: CDR1 SGHRS, CDR2 YFSETQ. The CDR3 DNA is TGCGCCAGCTCCGTGGGGACAGGGGCCATTGGCTACACCTTC. It specifies CASSVGTGAIGYTF.

The rearrangement uses TRBV29-1 and TRBJ1-5; a weak D match, TRBD1 (6 bases). V was clipped by 5 bases and J by 5 bases, with 13 bases between them. This CDR3 spans 13 amino acids. Germline CDR1 is SQVTM and CDR2 is ANQGSEA. The CDR3 coding sequence is TGCAGCGTTCGGAGGGGGTACGATCAGCCCCAGCATTTT. This encodes CSVRRGYDQPQHF. Full variable domain (missing parts from reference TRBV29-1 and TRBJ1-5): SAVISQKPSRDICQRGTSLTIQCQVDSQVTMMFWYRQQPGQSLTLIATANQGSEATYESGFVIDKFPISRPNLTFSTLTVSNMSPEDSSIYLCSVRRGYDQPQHFGDGTRLSIL.

This chain uses TRBV2 with TRBJ2-7; D is ambiguous. This CDR3 spans 12 amino acids. V was shortened by 7 bases and J by 1 base, with 8 bases between the two germline ends. Germline V lookup: CDR1 SNHLY, CDR2 FYNNEI. The CDR3 reads CASKRQSYEQYF. The CDR3 nucleotides read TGTGCCAGCAAGAGGCAGTCCTACGAGCAGTACTTC.

The genes are TRBV28 and TRBJ2-7; 10 bases fit TRBD1. The CDR3 runs to 13 residues. CDR1 is MDHEN, CDR2 SYDVKM, per germline. V was clipped by 8 bases and J by 4 bases; unmatched bases: 5. In nucleotides, the CDR3 is TGTGCCAGCGGGGACAGGGGTACTTACGAGCAGTACTTC. It is translated as CASGDRGTYEQYF. The complete variable domain, with remaining parts taken from reference TRBV28 and TRBJ2-7, reads DVKVTQSSRYLVKRTGEKVFLECVQDMDHENMFWYRQDPGLGLRLIYFSYDVKMKEKGDIPEGYSVSREKKERFSLILESASTNQTSMYLCASGDRGTYEQYFGPGTRLTVT.

The table lists this clone with many counts. The identical CDR3 is also encoded by other nucleotide sequences in the sample. This chain uses TRBV5-1 with TRBJ2-5; 7 bases are a match to TRBD1. The DNA end is a closer match to TRBJ2-7, so the J assignment may be wrong. The CDR3 has 19 amino acids. CDR1 and CDR2 (germline): SGHRS, YFSETQ. The CDR3 here is CASSLSRDRPSLASYEQYF. DNA of the CDR3: TGCGCCAGCAGCTTGTCCCGGGACAGACCATCCTTGGCCTCCTACGAGCAGTACTTC.

J is TRBJ2-2 and V is TRBV9; TRBD2 matches at 8 bases. CDR1 SGDLS and CDR2 YYNGEE come from the germline V gene. Trimming cost V 4 bases and J 6 bases; bases outside gene matches: 11. This CDR3 contains 16 residues. CDR3 bases: TGTGCCAGCAGCATTGCGGCGGGAGGTTCTGCCGGGGAGCTGTTTTTT. It encodes CASSIAAGGSAGELFF.

This clone was recorded once. CDR3 nucleotide sequence: TGTGCCAGCAGCTTACTATTGGGACAGGGTGCTTACGAGCAGTACTTC. The encoded protein is CASSLLLGQGAYEQYF. The chain combines TRBV7-9 with TRBJ2-7; 9 bases fit TRBD1. CDR1 is SEHNR and CDR2 is FQNEAQ in the germline V gene (reference sequence). V was pared by 2 bases and J by 4 bases, with 9 bases of the junction left unmatched. This CDR3 region has 16 residues.

The chain carries TRBV5-1 and TRBJ2-4, with a possible D match to TRBD2 (6 bases). The ends were cut back, 0 bases at V and 8 bases at J, with 12 bases in the middle. In germline, CDR1 is SGHRS, CDR2 YFSETQ. The CDR3 is 14 residues long. The CDR3 is CASSLDSGSDIQYF. For the CDR3, the DNA is TGCGCCAGCAGCTTGGATTCCGGGAGTGACATTCAGTACTTC.